Listed below are T cell receptor beta chains from one sample, sequenced in a study of T cell repertoires in cytomegalovirus infection. MiXCR was run by TCRdb on the reads, yielding one entry per CDR3 protein. This sample has about 68,000 distinct CDR3 sequences, with about 23% found just once. Their antigen targets remain unknown. The sequencing input was PBMCs, sequenced either directly or after in vitro stimulation (not recorded which). The receptors here all came from a human donor in good health (CMV status not recorded). Some clones in this sample may be carry-over from other donors' samples. Both conserved end residues are part of each CDR3. Fields, in order: D gene, clone size, CDR3 length, V gene, J gene, CDR3 protein, CDR3 DNA. A D gene is named only where the DNA matches it firmly. The listing skips clone size in some rows; elsewhere it reads once, few, many or a size class.

D: .
size: few
length: 14
V: TRBV7-3
J: TRBJ2-3
CDR3: CASSPRDSTDTQYF
DNA: TGTGCCAGCAGCCCCCGGGACTCGACAGATACGCAGTATTTT

D: .
size: .
length: 16
V: TRBV27
J: TRBJ2-3
CDR3: CASSTRDGASTDTQYF
DNA: TGTGCCAGCAGTACCCGGGACGGAGCCAGCACAGATACGCAGTATTTT

D: TRBD1
size: many
length: 14
V: TRBV10-3
J: TRBJ1-2
CDR3: CAINPGQGYYGYTF
DNA: TGTGCCATCAACCCGGGACAGGGATATTATGGCTACACCTTC

D: TRBD1
size: many
length: 15
V: TRBV6-1
J: TRBJ2-3
CDR3: CASSELAGGPDTQYF
DNA: TGTGCCAGCAGTGAATTGGCAGGGGGTCCAGATACGCAGTATTTT

D: TRBD2
size: .
length: 14
V: TRBV12-3/TRBV12-4
J: TRBJ2-1
CDR3: CASSLAGVQSPQFF
DNA: TGTGCCAGCAGCCTAGCGGGAGTCCAATCCCCGCAGTTCTTC

D: .
size: few
length: 20
V: TRBV5-4
J: TRBJ2-3
CDR3: CASSLPWGARAGRGTDTQYF
DNA: TGTGCCAGCAGCTTGCCCTGGGGGGCCAGGGCGGGAAGAGGCACAGATACGCAGTATTTT

D: TRBD1
size: .
length: 13
V: TRBV20-1
J: TRBJ2-1
CDR3: CSAPTGAYNEQFF
DNA: TGCAGTGCGCCGACAGGGGCCTACAATGAGCAGTTCTTC

D: TRBD1
size: many
length: 14
V: TRBV7-2
J: TRBJ2-5
CDR3: CASSLHRGLETQYF
DNA: TGTGCCAGCAGCTTACACAGGGGGCTGGAGACCCAGTACTTC

D: TRBD2
size: few
length: 18
V: TRBV7-8
J: TRBJ2-1
CDR3: CASSLGTSGKVGYNEQFF
DNA: TGTGCCAGCAGCTTAGGGACTAGCGGGAAAGTGGGGTACAATGAGCAGTTCTTC

D: TRBD1
size: many
length: 16
V: TRBV7-2
J: TRBJ2-2
CDR3: CASSRDRGDGTGELFF
DNA: TGTGCCAGCAGCCGGGACAGGGGAGACGGGACCGGGGAGCTGTTTTTT

D: .
size: few
length: 13
V: TRBV20-1
J: TRBJ2-3
CDR3: CSARDVGGDTQYF
DNA: TGCAGTGCTAGAGATGTAGGCGGTGATACGCAGTATTTT

D: TRBD1
size: .
length: 13
V: TRBV7-2
J: TRBJ1-2
CDR3: CASSLERGHGYTF
DNA: TGTGCCAGCAGCTTAGAAAGGGGGCATGGCTACACCTTC

D: TRBD1
size: .
length: 14
V: TRBV6-5
J: TRBJ1-5
CDR3: CASSYVAGGAPQHF
DNA: TGTGCCAGCAGTTACGTGGCAGGGGGGGCTCCCCAGCATTTT

D: .
size: many
length: 13
V: TRBV7-6
J: TRBJ1-5
CDR3: CASSLGPDRPQHF
DNA: TGTGCCAGCAGCTTAGGTCCAGATCGGCCCCAGCATTTT

D: TRBD1
size: few
length: 12
V: TRBV10-3
J: TRBJ2-1
CDR3: CAISGTGNVQFF
DNA: TGTGCCATCAGCGGGACAGGGAATGTGCAGTTCTTC

D: .
size: .
length: 13
V: TRBV4-1
J: TRBJ2-7
CDR3: CASSQGTSYEQYF
DNA: TGCGCCAGCAGCCAGGGGACAAGCTACGAGCAGTACTTC

D: .
size: .
length: 15
V: TRBV4-3
J: TRBJ2-7
CDR3: CASSQVGGDLGEQYF
DNA: TGCGCCAGCAGCCAAGTGGGCGGGGACCTGGGCGAGCAGTACTTC

D: .
size: .
length: 11
V: TRBV3-1
J: TRBJ1-1
CDR3: CASSQATEAFF
DNA: TGTGCCAGCAGCCAAGCCACTGAAGCTTTCTTT

D: .
size: .
length: 17
V: TRBV20-1
J: TRBJ1-3
CDR3: CSARVGGPSSSGNTIYF
DNA: TGCAGTGCTAGAGTTGGGGGACCGTCTAGCTCTGGAAACACCATATATTTT

D: TRBD1
size: many
length: 15
V: TRBV7-8
J: TRBJ1-1
CDR3: CASSSRQGGGTEAFF
DNA: TGTGCCAGCAGCTCCAGACAGGGCGGGGGCACTGAAGCTTTCTTT

D: .
size: .
length: 15
V: TRBV14
J: TRBJ1-2
CDR3: CASSQFVRTPVSYTF
DNA: TGTGCCAGCAGCCAGTTTGTCCGGACGCCCGTAAGCTACACCTTC

D: .
size: few
length: 15
V: TRBV7-2
J: TRBJ2-2
CDR3: CASSSKKGDTGELFF
DNA: TGTGCCAGCAGCTCGAAGAAAGGGGATACCGGGGAGCTGTTTTTT

D: .
size: .
length: 13
V: TRBV11-2
J: TRBJ1-2
CDR3: CASSLDPGGGYTF
DNA: TGTGCCAGCAGCTTAGATCCTGGGGGGGGCTACACCTTC

D: .
size: few
length: 12
V: TRBV6-1
J: TRBJ1-1
CDR3: CASNNMNTEAFF
DNA: TGTGCCTCAAACAACATGAACACTGAAGCTTTCTTT

D: TRBD2
size: few
length: 15
V: TRBV7-2
J: TRBJ2-5
CDR3: CASSRTSGTQETQYF
DNA: TGTGCCAGCAGCAGGACTAGCGGGACCCAAGAGACCCAGTACTTC

D: TRBD1
size: few
length: 14
V: TRBV7-2
J: TRBJ2-3
CDR3: CASSLRTGTDTQYF
DNA: TGTGCCAGCAGCTTGAGGACAGGGACAGATACGCAGTATTTT

D: .
size: few
length: 11
V: TRBV5-8
J: TRBJ1-1
CDR3: CASSVTLEAFF
DNA: TGTGCCAGCAGCGTGACCCTTGAAGCTTTCTTT

D: TRBD2
size: .
length: 15
V: TRBV15
J: TRBJ2-4
CDR3: CATSVRLAGGNIQYF
DNA: TGTGCCACCAGCGTTAGACTAGCGGGAGGGAACATTCAGTACTTC

D: TRBD2
size: .
length: 17
V: TRBV4-1
J: TRBJ2-2
CDR3: CASSREGSGGADGELFF
DNA: TGCGCCAGCAGCCGGGAAGGGAGCGGGGGGGCCGACGGGGAGCTGTTTTTT

D: TRBD2
size: many
length: 21
V: TRBV11-2
J: TRBJ2-1
CDR3: CASSRRLRVTSGRPSYNEQFF
DNA: TGTGCCAGCAGCCGCAGACTAAGGGTGACTAGCGGGAGACCCTCCTACAATGAGCAGTTCTTC

D: TRBD1
size: many
length: 16
V: TRBV7-2
J: TRBJ1-2
CDR3: CASSRGVPTGSSGYTF
DNA: TGTGCCAGCAGCCGAGGGGTACCGACAGGGAGTAGTGGCTACACCTTC

D: .
size: .
length: 13
V: TRBV11-2
J: TRBJ2-1
CDR3: CASSGLRRNEQFF
DNA: TGTGCCAGCTCCGGGCTCCGGCGGAATGAGCAGTTCTTC

D: .
size: .
length: 11
V: TRBV7-9
J: TRBJ1-1
CDR3: CASSLDSGAFF
DNA: TGTGCCAGCAGCTTGGATAGTGGAGCTTTCTTT

D: .
size: .
length: 14
V: TRBV10-3
J: TRBJ2-1
CDR3: CAISESGDYNEQFF
DNA: TGTGCCATCAGTGAGTCAGGCGATTACAATGAGCAGTTCTTC

D: .
size: few
length: 17
V: TRBV20-1
J: TRBJ2-5
CDR3: CSTKPYPGPVLLETQYF
DNA: TGCAGTACAAAACCCTACCCGGGTCCGGTACTTCTGGAGACCCAGTACTTC

D: TRBD2
size: few
length: 16
V: TRBV27
J: TRBJ2-1
CDR3: CASSLYSGGPGNEQFF
DNA: TGTGCCAGCAGTTTATACTCGGGAGGGCCGGGCAATGAGCAGTTCTTC

D: .
size: many
length: 12
V: TRBV7-9
J: TRBJ2-7
CDR3: CASSLATYEQYF
DNA: TGTGCCAGCAGCTTAGCCACTTACGAGCAGTACTTC